Shown below are 23 T cell receptor beta chains from a single sample sequenced in a study of post-analysis software for immune sequencing data. The study, taken as a whole, reports: Roughly 5 TRBV segments (TRBV5-6, TRBV5-1 and TRBV20-1 among them) occurred more frequently in patients than in controls.

cDNA libraries for TCR beta contained unique molecular identifiers. One entry per CDR3 protein, called by TCRdb with MiXCR from the PCR reads. This sample carries around 260,000 distinct CDR3 sequences, 36% of them seen once, and the ten largest clones take around 5%. The antigens for these receptors are not known. The sequenced material came from blood. These receptor sequences come from a girl under 18 with multiple sclerosis.

This clonotype was observed a few times. This chain joins TRBV14 and TRBJ1-1, with D possibly being TRBD1 (6 bases). This CDR3 comprises 15 residues. V was trimmed by 5 bases and J by 6 bases, leaving 19 bases between them. Germline-derived CDR1 and CDR2 are SGHDN and FVKESK. The CDR3 nucleotides are TGTGCCAGCAGCGACCATTTGGGGGCCGGAGCTGAAGCTTTCTTT. As protein: CASSDHLGAGAEAFF.

This rearrangement joins TRBV12-3 or TRBV12-4 to TRBJ2-3; 7 bases align to TRBD2. V trimming: 4 bases; J trimming: 4 bases; junction bases outside the gene matches: 8. The CDR3 runs 15 residues. CDR3 coding DNA: TGTGCCAGCAGTTCCCCCCGGGACTACGCAGATACGCAGTATTTT. Amino acid sequence: CASSSPRDYADTQYF.

In regard to this clonotype: This may stem from a read error, because a much larger clone lies one nucleotide away. This rearrangement joins TRBV27 to TRBJ2-7; the match to TRBD2 covers 7 bases. The CDR3 totals 14 residues. Germline V gives CDR1 MNHEY, CDR2 SMNVEV (reference sequence). The CDR3 reads CGSKASGSIYEQYF. The DNA for the CDR3 is TGTGGCAGCAAGGCTAGCGGCTCGATCTACGAGCAGTACTTC.

The table lists this clonotype with many counts. CDR3 sequence (DNA): TGTGCCAGCAGCTTAGCCGGCGGCGTTAACTATGGCTACACCTTC. It encodes CASSLAGGVNYGYTF. The chain links TRBV7-2 to TRBJ1-2; D is undetermined. V lost 0 bases and J 1 base, leaving 9 bases between the germline ends. This CDR3 region has 15 residues. Germline values: CDR1 SGHTA, CDR2 FQGNSA.

This chain uses TRBV19 with TRBJ2-3; the match to TRBD2 covers 12 bases. Germline-derived CDR1 and CDR2 are LNHDA and SQIVND (reference sequence). This CDR3 contains 14 residues. Losses at the gene ends were 8 bases for V and 5 bases for J; bases not matched to a gene: 5. DNA of the CDR3: TGTGCCAGTCAACTAGCGGGAGGAGGAGATACGCAGTATTTT. Translating it yields CASQLAGGGDTQYF.

This clonotype occurred a few times. DNA of the CDR3: TGCAGTGCTAGTAGCGGTACCTACGAGCAGTACTTC. Its protein is CSASSGTYEQYF. The chain links TRBV20-1 to TRBJ2-7; tentatively, D is TRBD2 (6 bases). CDR3 size: 12 residues. Germline V lookup: CDR1 DFQATT, CDR2 SNEGSKA (reference sequence). V dropped 3 bases and J dropped 2 bases, with 8 bases sitting between them.

The rearrangement joins TRBV11-2 to TRBJ2-3; 8 positions agree with TRBD2. CDR3 length equals 18 residues. V trimming: 4 bases; J trimming: 4 bases; junction bases outside the gene matches: 16. Germline V gene lookup returns CDR1 SGHAT and CDR2 FQNNGV. CDR3 coding DNA: TGTGCCAGCAGCTCTAAACTGGGGCTAGCGACTAGCGCAGATACGCAGTATTTT. It encodes CASSSKLGLATSADTQYF.

The chain couples TRBV27 to TRBJ1-1, with 12 bases aligning to TRBD1. The CDR3 runs 18 residues. The V gene end was trimmed by 3 bases and the J gene end by 1 base; junction bases not matched to a gene: 9. CDR1 is MNHEY, CDR2 SMNVEV, per germline (reference sequence). This CDR3 reads CASSLFRDRGPGNTEAFF. In nucleotides, the CDR3 is TGTGCCAGCAGTTTGTTCCGGGACAGGGGGCCGGGGAACACTGAAGCTTTCTTT.

Details on this clonotype: The germline gene is not matched at one end of the junction; a read error may be the cause. The rearrangement uses TRBV12-3 or TRBV12-4 and TRBJ2-3; D possibly corresponds to TRBD2 (5 bases). The CDR3 extends over 13 amino acids. CDR3 sequence: CASTYGGGDTQYF. DNA for the CDR3: TGTGCCAGCACCTACGGAGGAGGAGATACGCAATATTTT.

A remark on this clonotype: Since a much larger clone is just one base distant, this may be a read error. The V call is TRBV5-1, the J call TRBJ1-2; 8 nucleotides line up with TRBD1. In germline, CDR1 is SGHRS, CDR2 YFSETQ. The CDR3 has 13 residues. The CDR3 DNA reads TGCGTCAGCAGCTCCGGACAGGGTTTGGGCTACACCTTC. This sequence encodes CVSSSGQGLGYTF. The full variable domain, its missing parts supplied by reference TRBV5-1 and TRBJ1-2, is KAGVTQTPRYLIKTRGQQVTLSCSPISGHRSVSWYQQTPGQGLQFLFEYFSETQRNKGNFPGRFSGRQFSNSRSEMNVSTLELGDSALYLCVSSSGQGLGYTFGSGTRLTVV.

The V and J genes are TRBV5-1 and TRBJ2-1, with D tentatively TRBD1 or TRBD2 (5 bases each). CDR1 and CDR2 (germline): SGHRS, YFSETQ. Trimming stripped 2 bases from V and 1 base from J, with 7 bases between. CDR3 size: 14 residues. The CDR3 protein is CASSFRESYNEQFF. The CDR3 region has the DNA TGCGCCAGCAGCTTCAGGGAGTCCTACAATGAGCAGTTCTTC.

V and J are TRBV11-3 and TRBJ2-3; 10 bases line up with TRBD2. Germline CDR1 is SGHNT and CDR2 is YENEEA. This CDR3 contains 16 residues. With V trimmed by 3 bases and J by 0 bases, 3 bases remained unmatched. CDR3 residues: CASSFNSGRSTDTQYF. The CDR3 bases are TGTGCCAGCAGCTTCAATAGCGGGAGGAGCACAGATACGCAGTATTTT. The variable domain in full, with the rest retrieved from reference TRBV11-3 and TRBJ2-3, is EAGVVQSPRYKIIEKKQPVAFWCNPISGHNTLYWYLQNLGQGPELLIRYENEEAVDDSQLPKDRFSAERLKGVDSTLKIQPAELGDSAVYLCASSFNSGRSTDTQYFGPGTRLTVL.

This clonotype has a count of ten or more. The rearrangement joins TRBV7-2 to TRBJ1-2; weak D call: TRBD1 (6 bases). V gave up 4 bases and J gave up 4 bases, with 10 bases separating them. The V gene's germline CDR1 is SGHTA and CDR2 FQGNSA. CDR3 length: 13 amino acids. The CDR3 is CASSSRQVYGYTF. The CDR3 DNA reads as TGTGCCAGCAGCTCACGACAGGTCTATGGCTACACCTTC.

Regarding this clonotype: A read error may explain this, as a much larger clone is one base away. The rearrangement uses TRBV6-2 or TRBV6-3 and TRBJ2-5; D remains ambiguous. The V end was cut by 0 bases, the J end by 11 bases, with 10 bases between. Looked up from germline, CDR1 is MNHEY and CDR2 is SVGEGT. The CDR3 consists of 12 residues. The CDR3 nucleotides are TGTGCCAGCAGTTACTCGAGCGTTGAGCAGTACTTC. Its translation: CASSYSSVEQYF.

This chain uses TRBV6-4 with TRBJ2-3; the D gene is possibly TRBD2 (7 bases). Germline assignment: CDR1 MRHNA and CDR2 SNTAGT. The CDR3 extends over 15 amino acids. V was trimmed by 2 bases and J by 0 bases, leaving 9 bases between them. CDR3 protein: CASSDGGASTDTQYF. In nucleotides, the CDR3 is TGTGCCAGCAGTGACGGGGGGGCTAGCACAGATACGCAGTATTTT.

The chain couples TRBV10-2 to TRBJ1-1; TRBD1 matches at 7 bases. V lost 6 bases and J lost 4; bases outside the gene matches: 5. This CDR3 is built from 13 residues. CDR1 is WSHSY and CDR2 is SAAADI in the germline V gene. CDR3 loop: CASRVTGPTEAFF. DNA of the CDR3: TGCGCCAGCAGAGTGACAGGGCCCACTGAAGCTTTCTTT.

This clonotype appeared many times. The chain joins TRBV21-1 to TRBJ2-7; the table gives TRBD1 as D, unverified against the DNA. TRBV21-1 constitutes a pseudogene. CDR3 length: 13 amino acids. The CDR3 region has the DNA TGTGCCAGCAAGGACGGGGATAGGAACGAGCAGTACTTC. It yields the protein CASKDGDRNEQYF.

About this clonotype: This may stem from a read error, because a much larger clone lies one nucleotide away. The CDR3 DNA follows: TGTGCCAGCGGGGACCTGAGCGGGGTGGCCGGCGATACGCAGTATTTT. It yields the protein CASGDLSGVAGDTQYF. This chain joins TRBV28 and TRBJ2-3, with 7 bases matching TRBD2. Germline CDR1 and CDR2: MDHEN and SYDVKM. CDR3 length equals 16 residues. V lost 8 bases to trimming and J lost 6 bases; unmatched junction nucleotides: 17.

This chain joins TRBV5-1 and TRBJ1-2; a possible D gene is TRBD1 (5 bases). CDR1 and CDR2 (germline): SGHRS, YFSETQ. Trimming took 0 bases from V and 7 from J, leaving 19 bases between them. The CDR3 runs 16 residues. CDR3 protein: CASSLGQPDRGSGYTF. In DNA form, the CDR3 reads TGCGCCAGCAGCTTGGGACAGCCCGATCGGGGATCTGGCTACACCTTC.

In the case of this clonotype: Being one base from a much bigger clone, this may be a read error. This chain joins TRBV7-2 and TRBJ2-3, with TRBD1 matching over 8 bases. Trimming cost V 1 base and J 1 base; bases outside gene matches: 4. Germline V gene sequence: CDR1 SGHTA, CDR2 FQGNSA. The CDR3 extends over 16 amino acids. In DNA, the CDR3 is TGTGCCAGCAGCTTAGTATCGGGACAGGGCACAGATACGCAGTATTTT. Protein product: CASSLVSGQGTDTQYF.

The table lists this clonotype with many counts. This chain joins TRBV28 and TRBJ2-1, with 14 bases identical to TRBD2. V shed 1 base, J shed 10 bases, and the junction held 6 bases outside the gene matches. CDR3 size: 16 residues. The germline V gene encodes CDR1 MDHEN and CDR2 SYDVKM. The CDR3 protein is CASSLSGLAGDWEQFF. In nucleotides, the CDR3 is TGTGCCAGCAGTTTATCGGGACTAGCGGGAGACTGGGAGCAGTTCTTC.

CDR3 DNA sequence: TGTGCCAGCAGAGAACGGGGTCACTATGGCTACACCTTC. Its protein product is CASRERGHYGYTF. This chain joins TRBV6-5 and TRBJ1-2; D is undetermined. There are 13 residues in the CDR3. Germline V gene sequence: CDR1 MNHEY, CDR2 SVGAGI. Between the trimmed V and J ends, which lost 6 bases and 3 bases, there was a span of 11 bases.

V usage is TRBV20-1 and J usage is TRBJ1-4, with D unclear. V was shortened by 5 bases and J by 0 bases, with 10 bases between the two germline ends. CDR1 and CDR2 (germline): DFQATT, SNEGSKA (reference sequence). This CDR3 is 14 amino acids long. The chain's CDR3 is CSARRGSTNEKLFF. CDR3 nucleotide sequence: TGCAGTGCTCGCCGAGGGTCAACTAATGAAAAACTGTTTTTT.